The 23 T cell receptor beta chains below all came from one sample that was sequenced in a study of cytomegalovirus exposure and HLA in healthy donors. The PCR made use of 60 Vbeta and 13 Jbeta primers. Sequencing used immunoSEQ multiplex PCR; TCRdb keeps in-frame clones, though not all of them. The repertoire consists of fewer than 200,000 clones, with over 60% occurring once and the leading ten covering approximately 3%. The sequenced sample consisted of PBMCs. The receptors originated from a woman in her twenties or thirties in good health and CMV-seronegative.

Here the CDR3 reads CASSVGQTNTEAFF. For the CDR3, the DNA is TGTGCCAGCAGCGTGGGACAGACGAACACTGAAGCTTTCTTT. V usage is TRBV7-2 and J usage is TRBJ1-1, with 7 nucleotides matching TRBD1. The CDR3 is made up of 14 amino acids. Germline V gives CDR1 SGHTA, CDR2 FQGNSA. The V and J ends lost 5 bases and 1 base, in that order; junction bases with no gene match: 4.

For the CDR3, the DNA is TGTGCCAGCAGTGCTGGCCTCCGGGACAGGGGTTGGCATTCACCCCTCCACTTT. Translation: CASSAGLRDRGWHSPLHF. V usage is TRBV25-1 and J usage is TRBJ1-6, with 10 bases aligning to TRBD1. Germline V gene lookup returns CDR1 MGHDK and CDR2 SYGVNS. The CDR3 extends over 18 amino acids. With V trimmed by 4 bases and J by 8 bases, 14 bases remained unmatched.

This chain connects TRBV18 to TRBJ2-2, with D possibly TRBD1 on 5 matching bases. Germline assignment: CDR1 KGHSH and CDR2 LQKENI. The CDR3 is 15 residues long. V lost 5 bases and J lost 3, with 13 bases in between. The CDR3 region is CASSVVQADTGELFF. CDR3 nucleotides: TGTGCCAGCTCAGTTGTACAGGCGGACACCGGGGAGCTGTTTTTT.

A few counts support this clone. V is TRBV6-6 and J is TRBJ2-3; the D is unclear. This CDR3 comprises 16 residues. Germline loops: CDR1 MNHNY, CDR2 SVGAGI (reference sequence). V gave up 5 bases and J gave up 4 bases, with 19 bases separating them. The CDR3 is CASSLTTPTRPDTQYF. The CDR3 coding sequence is TGTGCCAGCAGTCTAACGACACCCACCCGACCAGATACGCAGTATTTT.

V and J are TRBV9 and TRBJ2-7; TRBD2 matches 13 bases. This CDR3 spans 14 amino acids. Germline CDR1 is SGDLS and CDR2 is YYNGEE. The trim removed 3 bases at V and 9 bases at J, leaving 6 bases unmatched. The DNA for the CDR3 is TGTGCCAGCAGCGCATGGACTAGCGGGAGAAGGCAGTACTTC. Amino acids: CASSAWTSGRRQYF.

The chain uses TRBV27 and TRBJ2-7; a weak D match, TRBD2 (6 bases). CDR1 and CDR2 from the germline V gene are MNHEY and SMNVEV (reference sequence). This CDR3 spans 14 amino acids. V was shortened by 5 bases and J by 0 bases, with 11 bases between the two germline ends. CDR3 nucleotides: TGTGCCAGCAGTAGCGGGCTCAGCTCCTACGAGCAGTACTTC. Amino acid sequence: CASSSGLSSYEQYF.

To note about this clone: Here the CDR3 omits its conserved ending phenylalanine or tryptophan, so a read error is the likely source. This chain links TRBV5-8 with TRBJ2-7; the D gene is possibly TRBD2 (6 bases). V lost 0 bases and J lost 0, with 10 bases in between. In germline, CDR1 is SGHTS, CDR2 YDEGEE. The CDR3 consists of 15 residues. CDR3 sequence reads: CASSLGGDLSYEQYL. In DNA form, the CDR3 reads TGTGCCAGCAGCTTGGGGGGGGACCTCTCCTACGAGCAGTACCTC.

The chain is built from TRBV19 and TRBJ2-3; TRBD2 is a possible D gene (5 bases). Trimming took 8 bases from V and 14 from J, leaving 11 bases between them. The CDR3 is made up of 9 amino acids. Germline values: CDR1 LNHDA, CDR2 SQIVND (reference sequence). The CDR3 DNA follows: TGTGCCAGTGCGGGTGTTGGGTATTTT. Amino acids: CASAGVGYF. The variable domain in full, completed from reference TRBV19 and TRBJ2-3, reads DGGITQSPKYLFRKEGQNVTLSCEQNLNHDAMYWYRQDPGQGLRLIYYSQIVNDFQKGDIAEGYSVSREKKESFPLTVTSAQKNPTAFYLCASAGVGYFGPGTRLTVL.

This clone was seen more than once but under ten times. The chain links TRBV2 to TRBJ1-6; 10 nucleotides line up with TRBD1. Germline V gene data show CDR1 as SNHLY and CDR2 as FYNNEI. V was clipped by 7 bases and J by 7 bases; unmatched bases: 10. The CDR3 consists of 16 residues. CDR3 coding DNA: TGTGCCAGCATTTATGACAGGGGGCGTTGGAATTCACCCCTCCACTTT. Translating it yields CASIYDRGRWNSPLHF.

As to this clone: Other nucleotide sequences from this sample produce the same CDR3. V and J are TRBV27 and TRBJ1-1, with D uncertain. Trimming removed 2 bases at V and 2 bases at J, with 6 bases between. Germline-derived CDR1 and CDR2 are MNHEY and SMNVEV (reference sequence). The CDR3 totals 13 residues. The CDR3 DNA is TGTGCCAGCAGTTTAGGCAGAAACACTGAAGCTTTCTTT. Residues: CASSLGRNTEAFF.

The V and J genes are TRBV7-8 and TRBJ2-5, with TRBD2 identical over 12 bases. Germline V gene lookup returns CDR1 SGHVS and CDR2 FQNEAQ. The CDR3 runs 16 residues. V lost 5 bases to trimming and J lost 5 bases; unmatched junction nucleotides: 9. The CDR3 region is CASSRRLAGDLETQYF. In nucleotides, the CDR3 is TGTGCCAGCAGCCGCCGACTAGCGGGAGATTTGGAGACCCAGTACTTC.

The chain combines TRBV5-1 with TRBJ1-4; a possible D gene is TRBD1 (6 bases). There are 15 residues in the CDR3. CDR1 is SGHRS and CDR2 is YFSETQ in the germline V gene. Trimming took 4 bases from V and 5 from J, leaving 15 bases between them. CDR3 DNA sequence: TGCGCCAGCAGCGGGCGAGGACAGCAAAATGAAAAACTGTTTTTT. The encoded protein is CASSGRGQQNEKLFF.

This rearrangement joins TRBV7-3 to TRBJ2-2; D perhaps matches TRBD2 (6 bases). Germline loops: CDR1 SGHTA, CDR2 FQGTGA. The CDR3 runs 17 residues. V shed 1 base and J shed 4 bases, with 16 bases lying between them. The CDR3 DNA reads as TGTGCCAGCAGCTTAAGTGTCGGGAGTGGAGGCACCGGGGAGCTGTTTTTT. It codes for CASSLSVGSGGTGELFF. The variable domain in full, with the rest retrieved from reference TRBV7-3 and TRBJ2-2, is GAGVSQTPSNKVTEKGKYVELRCDPISGHTALYWYRQSLGQGPEFLIYFQGTGAADDSGLPNDRFFAVRPEGSVSTLKIQRTERGDSAVYLCASSLSVGSGGTGELFFGEGSRLTVL.

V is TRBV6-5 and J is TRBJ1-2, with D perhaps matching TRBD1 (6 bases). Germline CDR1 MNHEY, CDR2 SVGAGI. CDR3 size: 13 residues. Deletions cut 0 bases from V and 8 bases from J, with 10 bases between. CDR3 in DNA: TGTGCCAGCAGTTACTCTACAGGGTTAGGCTACACCTTC. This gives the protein CASSYSTGLGYTF.

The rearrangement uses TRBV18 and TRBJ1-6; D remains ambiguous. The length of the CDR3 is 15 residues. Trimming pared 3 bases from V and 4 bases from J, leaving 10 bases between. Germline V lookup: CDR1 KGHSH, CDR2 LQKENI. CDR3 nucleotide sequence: TGTGCCAGCTCACCCCTCGCGGGTTATAATTCACCCCTCCACTTT. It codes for CASSPLAGYNSPLHF.

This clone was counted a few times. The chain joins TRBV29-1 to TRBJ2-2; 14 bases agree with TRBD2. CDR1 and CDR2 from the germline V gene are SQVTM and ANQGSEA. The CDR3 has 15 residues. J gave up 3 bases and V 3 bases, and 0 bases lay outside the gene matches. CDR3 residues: CSVEGLAGDTGELFF. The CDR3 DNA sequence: TGCAGCGTTGAGGGACTAGCGGGAGACACCGGGGAGCTGTTTTTT.

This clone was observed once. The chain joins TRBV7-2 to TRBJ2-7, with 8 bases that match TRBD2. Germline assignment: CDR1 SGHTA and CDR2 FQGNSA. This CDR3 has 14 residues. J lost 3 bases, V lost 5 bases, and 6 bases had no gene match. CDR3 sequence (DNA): TGTGCCAGCAGCGTCGGGACTAGTAACTACGAGCAGTACTTC. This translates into CASSVGTSNYEQYF.

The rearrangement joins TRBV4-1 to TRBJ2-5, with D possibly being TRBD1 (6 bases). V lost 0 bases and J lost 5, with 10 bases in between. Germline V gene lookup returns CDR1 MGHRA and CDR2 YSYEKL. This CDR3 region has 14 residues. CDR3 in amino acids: CASSQDSQGETQYF. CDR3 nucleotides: TGCGCCAGCAGCCAAGACAGCCAGGGGGAGACCCAGTACTTC.

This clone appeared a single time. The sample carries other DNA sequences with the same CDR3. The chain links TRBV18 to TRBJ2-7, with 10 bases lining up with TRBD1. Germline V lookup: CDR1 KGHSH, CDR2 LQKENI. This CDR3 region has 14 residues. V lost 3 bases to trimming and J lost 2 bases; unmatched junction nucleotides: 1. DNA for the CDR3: TGTGCCAGCTCACCTGGACAGGGGGCCTACGAGCAGTACTTC. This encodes CASSPGQGAYEQYF.

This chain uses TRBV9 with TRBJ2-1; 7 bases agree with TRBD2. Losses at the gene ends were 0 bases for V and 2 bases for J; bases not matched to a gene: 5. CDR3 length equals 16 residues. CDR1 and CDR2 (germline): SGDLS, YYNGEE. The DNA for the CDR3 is TGTGCCAGCAGCGTAGGGTGGAGCGGGGCCTACAATGAGCAGTTCTTC. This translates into CASSVGWSGAYNEQFF.

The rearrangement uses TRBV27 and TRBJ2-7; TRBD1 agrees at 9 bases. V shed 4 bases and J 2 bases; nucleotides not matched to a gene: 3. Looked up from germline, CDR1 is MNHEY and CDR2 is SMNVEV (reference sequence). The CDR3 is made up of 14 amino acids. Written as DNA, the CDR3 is TGTGCCAGCAGTTACCGACAGGGGGCCTACGAGCAGTACTTC. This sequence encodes CASSYRQGAYEQYF.

The CDR3 coding sequence is TGTGCCAGCAGCCCCCCTCGCGGGAGCTCCTACGAGCAGTACTTC. This codes for CASSPPRGSSYEQYF. This sequence joins TRBV6-5 and TRBJ2-7; 7 bases match TRBD2. The ends lost 6 bases at V and 0 bases at J; junction bases unmatched: 8. The CDR3 is 15 residues long. CDR1 is MNHEY and CDR2 is SVGAGI in the germline V gene.

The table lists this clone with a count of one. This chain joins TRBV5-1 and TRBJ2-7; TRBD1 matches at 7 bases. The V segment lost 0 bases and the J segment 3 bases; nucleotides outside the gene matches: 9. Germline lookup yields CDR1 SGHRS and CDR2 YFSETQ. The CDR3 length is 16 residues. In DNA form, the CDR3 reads TGCGCCAGCAGCTTGGCCCGGGTGGACAGGCGCTACGAGCAGTACTTC. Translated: CASSLARVDRRYEQYF.